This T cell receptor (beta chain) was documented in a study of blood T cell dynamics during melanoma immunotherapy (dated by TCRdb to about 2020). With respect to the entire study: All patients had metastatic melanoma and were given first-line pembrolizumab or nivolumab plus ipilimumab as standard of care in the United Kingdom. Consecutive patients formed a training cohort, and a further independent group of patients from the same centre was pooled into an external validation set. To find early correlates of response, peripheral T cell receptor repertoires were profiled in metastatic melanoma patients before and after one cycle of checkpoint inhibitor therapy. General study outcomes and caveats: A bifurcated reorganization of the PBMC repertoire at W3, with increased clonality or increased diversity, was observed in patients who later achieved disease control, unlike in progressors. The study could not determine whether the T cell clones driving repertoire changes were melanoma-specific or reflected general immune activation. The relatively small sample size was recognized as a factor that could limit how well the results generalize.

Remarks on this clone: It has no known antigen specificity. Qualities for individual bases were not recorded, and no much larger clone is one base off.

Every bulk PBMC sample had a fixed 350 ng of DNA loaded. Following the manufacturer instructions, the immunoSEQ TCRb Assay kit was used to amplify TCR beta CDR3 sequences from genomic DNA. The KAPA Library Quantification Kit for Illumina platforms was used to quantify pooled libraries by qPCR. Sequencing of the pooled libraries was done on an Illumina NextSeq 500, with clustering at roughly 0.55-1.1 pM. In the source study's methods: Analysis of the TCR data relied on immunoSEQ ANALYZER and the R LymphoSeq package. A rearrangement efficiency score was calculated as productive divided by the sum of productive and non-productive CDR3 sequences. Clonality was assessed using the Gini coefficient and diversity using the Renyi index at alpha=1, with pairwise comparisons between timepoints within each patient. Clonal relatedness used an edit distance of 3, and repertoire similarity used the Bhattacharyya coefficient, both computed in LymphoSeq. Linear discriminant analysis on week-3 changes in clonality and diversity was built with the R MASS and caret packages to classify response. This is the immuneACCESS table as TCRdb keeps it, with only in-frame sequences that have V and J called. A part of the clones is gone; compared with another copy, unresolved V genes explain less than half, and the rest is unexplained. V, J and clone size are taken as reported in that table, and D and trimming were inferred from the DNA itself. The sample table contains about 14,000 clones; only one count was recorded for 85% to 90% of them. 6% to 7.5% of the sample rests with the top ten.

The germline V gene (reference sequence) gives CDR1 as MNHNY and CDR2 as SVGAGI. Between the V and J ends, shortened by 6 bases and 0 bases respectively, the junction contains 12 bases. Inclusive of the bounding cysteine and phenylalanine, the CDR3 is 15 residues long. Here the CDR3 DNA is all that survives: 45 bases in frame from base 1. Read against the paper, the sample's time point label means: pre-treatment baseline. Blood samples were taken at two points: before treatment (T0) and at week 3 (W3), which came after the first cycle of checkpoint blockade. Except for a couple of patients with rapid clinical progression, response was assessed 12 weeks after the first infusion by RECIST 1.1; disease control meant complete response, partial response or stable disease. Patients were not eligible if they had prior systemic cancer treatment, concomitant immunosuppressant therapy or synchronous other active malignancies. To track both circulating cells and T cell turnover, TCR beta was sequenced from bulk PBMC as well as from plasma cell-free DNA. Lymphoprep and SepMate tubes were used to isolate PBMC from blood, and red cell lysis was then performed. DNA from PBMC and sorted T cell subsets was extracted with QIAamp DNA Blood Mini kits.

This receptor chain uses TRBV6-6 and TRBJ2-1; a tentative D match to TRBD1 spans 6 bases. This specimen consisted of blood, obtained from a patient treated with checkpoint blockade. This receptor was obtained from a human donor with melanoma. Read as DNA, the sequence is TGTGCCAGCAGAATGCAGGGGCGCTCCTACAATGAGCAGTTCTTC. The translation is CASRMQGRSYNEQFF.